The 12 T cell receptor beta chains reported below all come from one sample, sequenced in a study of response to subunit inactivated influenza vaccine. TCRdb reprocessed the RT-PCR reads via MiXCR and lists one record per CDR3 protein. The table lists approximately 700,000 distinct CDR3 sequences, 15% to 18% of them singletons, with approximately 10% in the top ten. The sequences come from PBMCs from blood, collected about 11 days after vaccination. These receptors came from a man between 45 and 60 years old who received an inactivated influenza vaccine.

Ten or more counts support this clonotype. The DNA for the CDR3 is TGTGCCAGCAGGCACAGGGGTGGTTTCTACGAGCAGTACTTC. This encodes CASRHRGGFYEQYF. The V call is TRBV6-1, the J call TRBJ2-7; 7 bases fit TRBD1. Germline-derived CDR1 and CDR2 are MNHNS and SASEGT. V was clipped by 6 bases and J by 3 bases; unmatched bases: 8. The CDR3 contains 14 residues.

This clonotype has more than one count but fewer than ten. The rearrangement joins TRBV29-1 to TRBJ2-1; D gene unclear. Per the germline V gene, CDR1 is SQVTM and CDR2 is ANQGSEA. Deletions cut 4 bases from V and 0 bases from J, with 13 bases between. This CDR3 has 15 residues. The CDR3 protein is CSVGYGLSSYNEQFF. CDR3 DNA: TGCAGCGTTGGTTACGGATTAAGCTCCTACAATGAGCAGTTCTTC.

The chain is built from TRBV30 and TRBJ2-1, with no clear D. The CDR3 spans 13 residues. The germline V gene encodes CDR1 GTSNPN and CDR2 SVGIG (reference sequence). Deletions cut 0 bases from V and 16 bases from J, with 19 bases between. The CDR3 DNA is TGTGCCTGGAGTGTACTTTCGAAACAGAAATGTTTCTTC. Translated, it gives CAWSVLSKQKCFF.

This clonotype has a handful of counts. This chain uses TRBV20-1 with TRBJ2-7, with 13 bases matching TRBD2. CDR1 and CDR2 from the germline V gene are DFQATT and SNEGSKA (reference sequence). Trimming cost V 5 bases and J 7 bases; bases outside gene matches: 11. The CDR3 contains 15 residues. CDR3 bases: TGCAGTGCTGCGGGGGGGACTAGCGGGATAGGGGAGCAGTACTTC. It codes for CSAAGGTSGIGEQYF.

V and J are TRBV5-8 and TRBJ2-7, with D possibly being TRBD1 or TRBD2 (7 bases each). The CDR3 sequence is 16 residues long. V was pared by 2 bases and J by 1 base, with 16 bases between. CDR1 and CDR2 (germline): SGHTS, YDEGEE. CDR3 coding DNA: TGTGCCAGCAGCTTCAGGGGGGGCCAGGGTTCCTACGAGCAGTACTTC. Translated, it gives CASSFRGGQGSYEQYF. Full variable domain (remainder filled in from reference TRBV5-8 and TRBJ2-7): EAGVTQSPTHLIKTRGQQATLRCSPISGHTSVYWYQQALGLGLQFLLWYDEGEERNRGNFPPRFSGRQFPNYSSELNVNALELEDSALYLCASSFRGGQGSYEQYFGPGTRLTVT.

The rearrangement links TRBV12-3 or TRBV12-4 to TRBJ2-5, with D perhaps matching TRBD2 (5 bases). CDR3 length equals 14 residues. V was clipped by 4 bases and J by 5 bases, with 14 bases between them. As DNA, the CDR3 is TGTGCCAGCAGTTCATATCGGGATCGGGAGACCCAGTACTTC. This gives the protein CASSSYRDRETQYF.

V and J are TRBV11-2 and TRBJ2-2; D is perhaps TRBD1 or TRBD2 (5 bases each). The V end lost 1 base, the J end lost 6 bases, and 12 bases lay between the germline ends. Germline V CDR1 and CDR2: SGHAT, FQNNGV. This CDR3 has 15 amino acids. CDR3 coding DNA: TGTGCCAGCAGCTTAGCATATGGGGGAGCCGGGGAGCTGTTTTTT. Translation: CASSLAYGGAGELFF. Complete variable domain (other parts from reference TRBV11-2 and TRBJ2-2): EAGVAQSPRYKIIEKRQSVAFWCNPISGHATLYWYQQILGQGPKLLIQFQNNGVVDDSQLPKDRFSAERLKGVDSTLKIQPAKLEDSAVYLCASSLAYGGAGELFFGEGSRLTVL.

This clonotype came up a few times. The chain recombines TRBV9 with TRBJ2-7; D is unresolved. Trimming removed 4 bases at V and 2 bases at J, with 13 bases between. Germline V CDR1 and CDR2: SGDLS, YYNGEE. The CDR3 spans 14 residues. The CDR3, as DNA: TGTGCCAGCAGCCCGACCGGCATCACCTACGAGCAGTACTTC. Encoded protein: CASSPTGITYEQYF.

A few counts support this clonotype. The rearrangement joins TRBV7-3 to TRBJ2-5; 11 bases agree with TRBD2. The CDR3 runs 17 residues. Trimming cost V 0 bases and J 5 bases; bases outside gene matches: 8. CDR1 and CDR2 from the germline V gene are SGHTA and FQGTGA. CDR3 protein: CASSLTGTSGLSETQYF. Written as DNA, the CDR3 is TGTGCCAGCAGCTTAACCGGGACTAGCGGTCTGTCGGAGACCCAGTACTTC.

This clonotype was detected only a few times. V gene TRBV20-1 combines with J gene TRBJ2-1, with D unclear. Trimming removed 6 bases from V and 5 bases from J, with 17 bases in between. The CDR3 contains 14 residues. Germline assignment: CDR1 DFQATT and CDR2 SNEGSKA (reference sequence). CDR3 sequence (DNA): TGCAGTGCCCAGCCAGGCTTCTATAACAATGAGCAGTTCTTC. Protein: CSAQPGFYNNEQFF.

This clonotype has more than one count but fewer than ten. The V gene is TRBV5-1, the J gene TRBJ2-5, with D tentatively TRBD1 or TRBD2 (6 bases each). Trimming pared 0 bases from V and 2 bases from J, leaving 11 bases between. Germline-derived CDR1 and CDR2 are SGHRS and YFSETQ. The length of the CDR3 is 15 residues. CDR3 DNA sequence: TGCGCCAGCAGCTTGGCTGGGGGGCGACAAGAGACCCAGTACTTC. Amino acids: CASSLAGGRQETQYF. Together with reference TRBV5-1 and TRBJ2-5, the CDR3 gives the full variable domain: KAGVTQTPRYLIKTRGQQVTLSCSPISGHRSVSWYQQTPGQGLQFLFEYFSETQRNKGNFPGRFSGRQFSNSRSEMNVSTLELGDSALYLCASSLAGGRQETQYFGPGTRLLVL.

In its sample, this clonotype was seen a few times. The rearrangement joins TRBV6-2 or TRBV6-3 to TRBJ1-5, with 7 bases matching TRBD1. Trimming took 6 bases from V and 3 from J; bases not matched to a gene: 2. Germline V gene data show CDR1 as MNHEY and CDR2 as SVGEGT. This CDR3 has 13 residues. The CDR3 protein is CASRTGLNQPQHF. The CDR3 DNA reads TGTGCCAGCAGGACAGGGCTCAATCAGCCCCAGCATTTT.